Described below is a single T cell receptor beta chain sequence and its context. It lacks a known antigen. Base qualities are not provided; no much larger clone lies one nucleotide away. TCRbeta CDR3 regions were amplified from genomic DNA using the immunoSEQ Assay, a bias-controlled multiplex PCR. As for the original processing: Within the assay, amplification of reference gene primers was used to estimate how many nucleated cells each sample contained. Sequence reads were collapsed and filtered to measure the absolute abundance of every unique TCRbeta CDR3 rearrangement. For each sample, productive Simpson clonality was calculated as the square root of Simpson's diversity index over productive rearrangements. TCRdb limited this immuneACCESS table to in-frame rearrangements with V and J called. A share of clones is missing; checked studies link under half to unresolved V genes, and the rest is unexplained. V and J calls and clone size are those listed in that table; D and trimming were worked out from the DNA. This sample comprises about 410,000 clones, roughly 86% of them detected only once. The top ten constitute 1.5% to 2% of the sample.

The data are from a study of blood T cell repertoires in COVID-19 (TCRdb year 2020). Concerning the study at large: Samples covering the acute and convalescent phases of COVID-19 were provided by collaborators in the United States, Italy and Spain. The material from the prospective study consisted of cDNA or gDNA derived from T cells, B-cell-depleted T cells, or PBMCs. Subjects who had been exposed to COVID-19, were actively infected with it, or had recovered from it provided the deeply sampled blood TCRbeta repertoires that made up the dataset. The repertoires were made available in a free public database intended to serve as a resource for research on the immune response to SARS-CoV-2. The samples were drawn from the first 160 participants of the ongoing ImmuneRACE study and from over a thousand subjects provided by 6 global collaborators. A de-identified subject ID, COVID-19 status, age in years and sex were almost always included in the sample metadata. Where HLA class I and class II types were available, the types were taken from metadata supplied by the sample provider, not from assay-based typing.

The CDR3 spans 16 residues, from the cysteine through the phenylalanine. CDR3 DNA is the only sequence kept; it has 48 bases, read in frame from the first base. Compared with germline, V lacks 3 bases and J lacks 3 bases; bases without a gene match: 7. From the germline V gene (reference sequence), CDR1 is SGHNT and CDR2 is YYREEE. Participants in the prospective study were aged about 18 to 95 years, lived in about two dozen United States geographic areas, and enrolled through a virtual design. In the prospective study, cohorts were assigned on the basis of participant-reported clinical history obtained from a screening survey and a study questionnaire. Recovered participants in ImmuneRACE Cohort 3 were defined by two consecutive negative NP/OP PCR tests, clearance by a healthcare professional, or resolution of symptoms. Each participant in the prospective study had whole blood, serum and a nasopharyngeal or oropharyngeal swab collected by mobile phlebotomists. Additional blood draws and questionnaires over an approximately 2-month period could optionally be provided by prospective study participants. Blood samples from the prospective study were shipped frozen or at room temperature prior to DNA extraction.

Results and caveats for the whole study, not just this receptor: How much clinical and demographic metadata was included differed by source and by participant, and the metadata was provided uncurated.

Sequenced input: PBMCs or T cells enriched from blood (not recorded which). The chain is assembled from TRBV5-4 and TRBJ2-3; TRBD1 matches 10 bases in the middle. The receptor was derived from a woman in her 30s who had recovered from COVID-19. The CDR3 corresponds to CASSSTGTGVTDTQYF. The nucleotide sequence is TGTGCCAGCAGCTCAACCGGGACAGGGGTGACAGATACGCAGTATTTT.